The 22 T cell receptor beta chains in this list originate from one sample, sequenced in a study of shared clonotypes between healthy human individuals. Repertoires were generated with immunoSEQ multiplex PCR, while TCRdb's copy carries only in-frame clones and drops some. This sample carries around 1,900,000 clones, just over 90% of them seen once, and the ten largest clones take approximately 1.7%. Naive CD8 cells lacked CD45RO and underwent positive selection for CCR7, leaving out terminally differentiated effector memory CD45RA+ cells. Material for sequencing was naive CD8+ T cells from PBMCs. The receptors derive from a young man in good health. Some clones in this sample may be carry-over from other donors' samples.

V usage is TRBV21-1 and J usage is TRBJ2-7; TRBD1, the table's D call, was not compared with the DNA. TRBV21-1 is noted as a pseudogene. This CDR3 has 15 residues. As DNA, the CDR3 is TGTGCCAGCAGCTCGCAGGGACAGGGAACCCACGAGCAGTACTTC. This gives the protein CASSSQGQGTHEQYF.

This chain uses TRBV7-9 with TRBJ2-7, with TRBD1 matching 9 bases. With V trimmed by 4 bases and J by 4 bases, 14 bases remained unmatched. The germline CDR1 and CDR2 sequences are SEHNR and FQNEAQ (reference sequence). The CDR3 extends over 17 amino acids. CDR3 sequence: CASSSPPGQGRAYEQYF. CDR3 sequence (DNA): TGTGCCAGCAGCTCCCCACCGGGACAGGGAAGGGCTTACGAGCAGTACTTC.

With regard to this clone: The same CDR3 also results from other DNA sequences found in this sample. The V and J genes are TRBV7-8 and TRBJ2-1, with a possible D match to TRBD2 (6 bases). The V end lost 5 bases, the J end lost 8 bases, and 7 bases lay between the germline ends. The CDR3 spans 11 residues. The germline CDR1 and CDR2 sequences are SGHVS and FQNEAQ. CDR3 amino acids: CASSPSDEQFF. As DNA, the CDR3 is TGTGCCAGCAGCCCTAGCGATGAGCAGTTCTTC.

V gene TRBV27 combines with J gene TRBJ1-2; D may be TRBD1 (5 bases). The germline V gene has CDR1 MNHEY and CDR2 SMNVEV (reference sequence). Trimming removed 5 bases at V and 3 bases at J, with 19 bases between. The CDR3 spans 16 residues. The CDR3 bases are TGTGCCAGCAGTCCCCGGGGGTACCACCCAGACTATGGCTACACCTTC. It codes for CASSPRGYHPDYGYTF.

The CDR3 DNA reads TGTGCCAGCAGTGAAAAAGCGACTAGCACAGATACGCAGTATTTT. Translation: CASSEKATSTDTQYF. The chain couples TRBV25-1 to TRBJ2-3; no firm D call. V was trimmed by 2 bases and J by 0 bases, leaving 9 bases between them. This CDR3 has 15 residues. The germline V gene encodes CDR1 MGHDK and CDR2 SYGVNS.

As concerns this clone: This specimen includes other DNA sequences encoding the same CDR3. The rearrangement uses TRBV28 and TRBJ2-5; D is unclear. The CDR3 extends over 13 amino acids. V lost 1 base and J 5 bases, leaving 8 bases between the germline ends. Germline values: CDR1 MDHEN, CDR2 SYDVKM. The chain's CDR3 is CASSLLAEETQYF. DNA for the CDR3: TGTGCCAGCAGTTTATTGGCGGAGGAGACCCAGTACTTC.

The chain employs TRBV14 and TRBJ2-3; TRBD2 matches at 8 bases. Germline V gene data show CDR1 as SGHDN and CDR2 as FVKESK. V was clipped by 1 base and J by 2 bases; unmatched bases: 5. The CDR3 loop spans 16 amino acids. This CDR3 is CASSQGLASLTDTQYF. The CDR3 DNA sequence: TGTGCCAGCAGCCAAGGACTAGCGAGCCTCACAGATACGCAGTATTTT.

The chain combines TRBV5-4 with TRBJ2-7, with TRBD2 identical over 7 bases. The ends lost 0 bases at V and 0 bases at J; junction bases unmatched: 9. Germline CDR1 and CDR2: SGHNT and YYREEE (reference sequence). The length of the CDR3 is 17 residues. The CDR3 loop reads CASSLGNLAAGSYEQYF. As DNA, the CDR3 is TGTGCCAGCAGCTTGGGAAATCTAGCGGCTGGCTCCTACGAGCAGTACTTC.

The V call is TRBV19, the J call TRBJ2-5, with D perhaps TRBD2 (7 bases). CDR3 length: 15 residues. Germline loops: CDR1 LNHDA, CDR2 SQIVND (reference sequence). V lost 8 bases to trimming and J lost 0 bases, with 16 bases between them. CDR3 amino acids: CASGGGLTYQETQYF. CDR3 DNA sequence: TGTGCCAGTGGGGGGGGCTTGACGTACCAAGAGACCCAGTACTTC. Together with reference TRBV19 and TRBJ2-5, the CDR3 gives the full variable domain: DGGITQSPKYLFRKEGQNVTLSCEQNLNHDAMYWYRQDPGQGLRLIYYSQIVNDFQKGDIAEGYSVSREKKESFPLTVTSAQKNPTAFYLCASGGGLTYQETQYFGPGTRLLVL.

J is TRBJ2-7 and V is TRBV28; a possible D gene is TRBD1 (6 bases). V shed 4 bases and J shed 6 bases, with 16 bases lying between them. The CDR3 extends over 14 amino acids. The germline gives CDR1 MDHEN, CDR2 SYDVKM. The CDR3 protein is CASSSRGKIREQYF. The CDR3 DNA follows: TGTGCCAGCAGTTCAAGGGGGAAAATACGCGAGCAGTACTTC.

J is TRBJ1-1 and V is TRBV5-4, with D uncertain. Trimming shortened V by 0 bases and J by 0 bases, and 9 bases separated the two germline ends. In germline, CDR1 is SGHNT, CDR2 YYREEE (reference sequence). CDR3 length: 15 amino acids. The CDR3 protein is CASSLAGIMNTEAFF. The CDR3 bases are TGTGCCAGCAGCTTGGCCGGGATTATGAACACTGAAGCTTTCTTT.

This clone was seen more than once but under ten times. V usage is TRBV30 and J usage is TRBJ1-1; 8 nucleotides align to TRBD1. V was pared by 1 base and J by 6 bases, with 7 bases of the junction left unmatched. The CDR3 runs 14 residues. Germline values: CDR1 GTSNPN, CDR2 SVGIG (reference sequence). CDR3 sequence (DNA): TGTGCCTGGAGTGCCCGACAGGGGAGCCCTGAAGCTTTCTTT. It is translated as CAWSARQGSPEAFF.

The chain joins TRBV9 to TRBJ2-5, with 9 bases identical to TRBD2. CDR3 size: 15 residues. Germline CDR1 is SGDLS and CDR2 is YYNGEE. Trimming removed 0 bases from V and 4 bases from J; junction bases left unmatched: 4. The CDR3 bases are TGTGCCAGCAGCGTAGGGCGGGAGGGCCGAGAGACCCAGTACTTC. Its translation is CASSVGREGRETQYF.

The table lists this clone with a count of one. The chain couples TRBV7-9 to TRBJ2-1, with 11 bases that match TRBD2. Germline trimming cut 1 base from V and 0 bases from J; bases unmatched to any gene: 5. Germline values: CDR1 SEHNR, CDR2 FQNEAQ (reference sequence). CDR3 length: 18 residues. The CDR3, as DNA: TGTGCCAGCAGCTTAGTCGGGACTAGCGGTAGCTCCTACAATGAGCAGTTCTTC. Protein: CASSLVGTSGSSYNEQFF.

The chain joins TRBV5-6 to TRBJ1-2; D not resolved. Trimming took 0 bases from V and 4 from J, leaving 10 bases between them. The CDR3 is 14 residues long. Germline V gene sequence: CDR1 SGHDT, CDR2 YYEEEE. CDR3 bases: TGTGCCAGCAGCTTGGCGACCGATATCTATGGCTACACCTTC. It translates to CASSLATDIYGYTF.

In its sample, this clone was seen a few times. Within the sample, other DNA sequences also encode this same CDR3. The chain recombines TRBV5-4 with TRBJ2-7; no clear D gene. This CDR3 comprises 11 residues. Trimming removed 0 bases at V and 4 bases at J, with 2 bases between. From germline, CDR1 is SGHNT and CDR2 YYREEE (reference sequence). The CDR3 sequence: CASSLGYEQYF. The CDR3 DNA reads TGTGCCAGCAGCTTGGGGTACGAGCAGTACTTC.

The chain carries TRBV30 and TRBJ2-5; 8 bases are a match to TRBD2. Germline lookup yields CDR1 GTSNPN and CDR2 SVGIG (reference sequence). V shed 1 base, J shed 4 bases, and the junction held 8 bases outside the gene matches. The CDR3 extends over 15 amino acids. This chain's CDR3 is CAWSGPGGEGETQYF. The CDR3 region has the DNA TGTGCCTGGAGTGGCCCGGGAGGGGAGGGAGAGACCCAGTACTTC.

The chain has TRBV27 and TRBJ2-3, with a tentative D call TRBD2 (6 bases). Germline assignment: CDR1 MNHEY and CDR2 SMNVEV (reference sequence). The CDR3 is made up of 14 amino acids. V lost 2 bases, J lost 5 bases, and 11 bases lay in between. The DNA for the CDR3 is TGTGCCAGCAGTTTAGAGGGGAGGAGAGATACGCAGTATTTT. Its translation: CASSLEGRRDTQYF.

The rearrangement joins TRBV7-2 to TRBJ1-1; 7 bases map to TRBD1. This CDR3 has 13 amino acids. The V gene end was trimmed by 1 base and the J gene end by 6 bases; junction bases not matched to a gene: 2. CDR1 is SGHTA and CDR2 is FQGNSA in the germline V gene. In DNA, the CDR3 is TGTGCCAGCAGCTTAGAGGGGGCGGCTGAAGCTTTCTTT. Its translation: CASSLEGAAEAFF. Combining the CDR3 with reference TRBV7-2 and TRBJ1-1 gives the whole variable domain GAGVSQSPSNKVTEKGKDVELRCDPISGHTALYWYRQSLGQGLEFLIYFQGNSAPDKSGLPSDRFSAERTGGSVSTLTIQRTQQEDSAVYLCASSLEGAAEAFFGQGTRLTVV.

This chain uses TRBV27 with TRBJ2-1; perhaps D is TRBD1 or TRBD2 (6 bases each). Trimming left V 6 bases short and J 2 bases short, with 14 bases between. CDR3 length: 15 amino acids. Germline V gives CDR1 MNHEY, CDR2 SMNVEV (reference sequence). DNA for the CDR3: TGTGCCAGCAGGTTAGGGGGGACTCCCTACAATGAGCAGTTCTTC. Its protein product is CASRLGGTPYNEQFF.

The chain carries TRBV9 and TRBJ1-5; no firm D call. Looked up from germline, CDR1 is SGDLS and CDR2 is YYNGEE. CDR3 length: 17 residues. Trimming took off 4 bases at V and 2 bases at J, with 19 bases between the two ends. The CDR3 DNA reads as TGTGCCAGCAGCAATCAATCGGGTCCAATGGGCAATCAGCCCCAGCATTTT. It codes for CASSNQSGPMGNQPQHF.

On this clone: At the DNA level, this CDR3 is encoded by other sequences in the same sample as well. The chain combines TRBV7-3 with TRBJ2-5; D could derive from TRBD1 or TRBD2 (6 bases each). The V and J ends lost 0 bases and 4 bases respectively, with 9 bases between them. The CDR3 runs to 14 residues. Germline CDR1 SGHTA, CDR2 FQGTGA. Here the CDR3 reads CASSLTGGRETQYF. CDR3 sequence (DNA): TGTGCCAGCAGCTTAACAGGGGGGCGAGAGACCCAGTACTTC. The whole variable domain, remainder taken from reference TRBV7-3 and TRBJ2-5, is GAGVSQTPSNKVTEKGKYVELRCDPISGHTALYWYRQSLGQGPEFLIYFQGTGAADDSGLPNDRFFAVRPEGSVSTLKIQRTERGDSAVYLCASSLTGGRETQYFGPGTRLLVL.